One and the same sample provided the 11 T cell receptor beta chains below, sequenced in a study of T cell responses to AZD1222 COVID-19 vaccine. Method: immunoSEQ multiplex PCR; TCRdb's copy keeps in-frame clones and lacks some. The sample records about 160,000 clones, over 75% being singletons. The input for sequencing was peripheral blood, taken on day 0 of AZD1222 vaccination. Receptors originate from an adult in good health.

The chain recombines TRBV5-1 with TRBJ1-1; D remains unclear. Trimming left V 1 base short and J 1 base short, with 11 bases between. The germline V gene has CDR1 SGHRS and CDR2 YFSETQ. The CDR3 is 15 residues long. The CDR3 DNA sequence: TGCGCCAGCAGCTTGCCCGCAAAAAAGAACACTGAAGCTTTCTTT. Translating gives CASSLPAKKNTEAFF.

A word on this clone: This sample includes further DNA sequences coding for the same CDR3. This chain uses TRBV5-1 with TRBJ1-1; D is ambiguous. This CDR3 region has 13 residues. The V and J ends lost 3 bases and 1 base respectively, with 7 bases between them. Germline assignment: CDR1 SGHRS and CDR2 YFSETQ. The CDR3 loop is CASSWTANTEAFF. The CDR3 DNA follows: TGCGCCAGCAGCTGGACGGCGAACACTGAAGCTTTCTTT.

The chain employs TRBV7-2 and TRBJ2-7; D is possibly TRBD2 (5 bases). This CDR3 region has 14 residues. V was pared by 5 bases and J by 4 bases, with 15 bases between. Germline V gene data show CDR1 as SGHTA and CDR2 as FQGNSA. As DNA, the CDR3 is TGTGCCAGCAGCCAAGAGGGCGGGCCGTACGAGCAGTACTTC. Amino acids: CASSQEGGPYEQYF.

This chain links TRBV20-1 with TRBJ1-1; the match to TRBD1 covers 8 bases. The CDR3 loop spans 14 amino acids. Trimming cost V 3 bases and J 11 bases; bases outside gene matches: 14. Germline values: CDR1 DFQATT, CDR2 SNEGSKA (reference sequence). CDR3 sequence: CSASQGAPPWSAFF. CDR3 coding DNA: TGCAGTGCTAGTCAGGGGGCGCCCCCATGGAGTGCTTTCTTT.

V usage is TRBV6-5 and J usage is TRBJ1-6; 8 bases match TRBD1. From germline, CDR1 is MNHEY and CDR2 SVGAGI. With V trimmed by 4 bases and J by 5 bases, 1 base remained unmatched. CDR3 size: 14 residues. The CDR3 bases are TGTGCCAGCAGTTCAGGGGGCGATAATTCACCCCTCCACTTT. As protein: CASSSGGDNSPLHF.

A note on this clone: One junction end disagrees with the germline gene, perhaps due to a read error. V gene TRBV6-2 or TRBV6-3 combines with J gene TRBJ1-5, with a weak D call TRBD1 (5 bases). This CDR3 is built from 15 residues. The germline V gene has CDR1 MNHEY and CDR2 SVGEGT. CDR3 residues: CASSGADYSNRPQHF. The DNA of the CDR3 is TGTGCCAGCAGCGGGGCGGATTATAGCAATCGGCCCCAGCATTTT.

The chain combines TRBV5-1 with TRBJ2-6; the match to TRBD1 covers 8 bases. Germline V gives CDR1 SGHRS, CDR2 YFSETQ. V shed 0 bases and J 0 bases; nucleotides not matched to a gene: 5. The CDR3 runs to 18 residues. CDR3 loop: CASSLGGQGFSGANVLTF. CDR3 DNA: TGCGCCAGCAGCTTGGGAGGACAGGGATTCTCTGGGGCCAACGTCCTGACTTTC.

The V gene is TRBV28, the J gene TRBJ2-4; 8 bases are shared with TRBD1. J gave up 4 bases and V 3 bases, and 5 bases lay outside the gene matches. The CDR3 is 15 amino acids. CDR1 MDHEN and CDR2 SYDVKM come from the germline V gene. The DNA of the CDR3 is TGTGCCAGCAGTTTTCCCGGACAGGGAAAAAACATTCAGTACTTC. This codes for CASSFPGQGKNIQYF.

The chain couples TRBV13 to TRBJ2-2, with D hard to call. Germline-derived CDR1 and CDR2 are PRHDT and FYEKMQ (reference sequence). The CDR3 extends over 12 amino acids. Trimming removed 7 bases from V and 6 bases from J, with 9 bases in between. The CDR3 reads CASNTGPGELFF. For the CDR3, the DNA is TGTGCCAGCAATACGGGCCCCGGGGAGCTGTTTTTT.

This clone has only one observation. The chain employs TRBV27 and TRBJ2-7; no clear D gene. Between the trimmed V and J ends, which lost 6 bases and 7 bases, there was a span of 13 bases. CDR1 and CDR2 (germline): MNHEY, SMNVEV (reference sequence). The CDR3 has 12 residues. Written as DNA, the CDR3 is TGTGCCAGCAGCCCCCTGGTGGGTGAGCAGTACTTC. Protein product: CASSPLVGEQYF.

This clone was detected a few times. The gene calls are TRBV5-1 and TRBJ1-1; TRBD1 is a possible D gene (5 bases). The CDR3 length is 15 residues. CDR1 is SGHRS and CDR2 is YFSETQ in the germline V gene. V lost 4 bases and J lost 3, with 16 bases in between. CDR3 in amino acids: CASSRGDWWDTEAFF. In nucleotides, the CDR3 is TGCGCCAGCAGCAGGGGAGATTGGTGGGACACTGAAGCTTTCTTT.